This TCR beta chain was sequenced during a study of cytomegalovirus exposure and HLA in healthy donors. Study-level information: A preliminary data release comprised around 85 million unique TCRs obtained from HLA-typed donors.

J gave up 3 bases and V 3 bases, and 5 bases lay outside the gene matches. The CDR3 covers 14 residues. The germline V gene encodes CDR1 MDHEN and CDR2 SYDVKM. Primers included in the PCR were 60 Vbeta and 13 Jbeta primers. This table comes from immunoSEQ multiplex PCR, and its TCRdb copy is limited to in-frame clones, with some not included. The data contain some 63,000 clones, 75% to 85% of them singletons. Sequences were obtained from PBMCs. The TCR comes from a human donor in good health. This rearrangement joins TRBV28 to TRBJ2-7; TRBD2 aligns across 7 bases. This CDR3 reads CASSFGGSNYEQYF. In DNA form, the CDR3 reads TGTGCCAGCAGTTTTGGCGGGAGTAACTACGAGCAGTACTTC.